What follows are 23 T cell receptor beta chains derived from one specimen sequenced in a study of B cell selection in AIRE deficiency. Sorted regulatory T cells were CD4-positive, CD25-high and CD127-low or negative. The table came from immunoSEQ multiplex PCR; TCRdb's copy has only in-frame clones and leaves some out. Altogether tens of thousands of clones are present, roughly 93% being singletons, with the ten largest covering roughly 2.1%. Sequencing was performed on Tregs sorted from PBMCs. The source of these receptors is a human donor with AIRE deficiency.

The chain employs TRBV6-1 and TRBJ1-2, with 9 bases matching TRBD1. Germline V gives CDR1 MNHNS, CDR2 SASEGT. V lost 3 bases to trimming and J lost 5 bases; unmatched junction nucleotides: 4. The CDR3 runs 14 residues. This CDR3 is CASSEGQGRYGYTF. As DNA, the CDR3 is TGTGCCAGCAGTGAGGGACAGGGTCGGTATGGCTACACCTTC.

This clone was observed once. The chain links TRBV13 to TRBJ1-4; D gene uncertain. The CDR3 consists of 14 residues. Trimming left V 7 bases short and J 6 bases short, with 15 bases between. The germline V gene encodes CDR1 PRHDT and CDR2 FYEKMQ (reference sequence). This CDR3 reads CASNIRGIHEKLFF. For the CDR3, the DNA is TGTGCCAGCAACATCCGGGGTATACATGAAAAACTGTTTTTT.

The chain links TRBV6-5 to TRBJ1-3, with TRBD1 as a possible D gene (6 bases). Trimming took off 2 bases at V and 2 bases at J, with 7 bases between the two ends. There are 14 residues in the CDR3. Germline loops: CDR1 MNHEY, CDR2 SVGAGI. In nucleotides, the CDR3 is TGTGCCAGCAGTTACAGGGGGGCTGGAAACACCATATATTTT. Protein sequence: CASSYRGAGNTIYF.

CDR3 amino acids: CATQASTDTQYF. CDR3 sequence (DNA): TGTGCCACCCAGGCTAGCACAGATACGCAGTATTTT. The chain joins TRBV10-3 to TRBJ2-3; D ambiguous. The CDR3 has 12 amino acids. V lost 10 bases and J 0 bases, leaving 8 bases between the germline ends. The germline V gene has CDR1 ENHRY and CDR2 SYGVKD.

This chain joins TRBV5-1 and TRBJ1-4; 9 bases are shared with TRBD1. Germline V gives CDR1 SGHRS, CDR2 YFSETQ. This CDR3 spans 14 amino acids. With 4 bases clipped from V and 5 bases from J, the junction kept 3 bases outside the gene matches. CDR3 sequence reads: CASSPGTGNEKLFF. The CDR3, as DNA: TGCGCCAGCAGCCCCGGGACAGGGAATGAAAAACTGTTTTTT.

CDR3 DNA sequence: TGTGCCAGCAGCCGGGACTTGCAATTCCCCTACGAGCAGTACTTC. Translation gives CASSRDLQFPYEQYF. The V call is TRBV9, the J call TRBJ2-7; tentative D call: TRBD2 (6 bases). The CDR3 is made up of 15 amino acids. Trimming pared 4 bases from V and 2 bases from J, leaving 16 bases between. Germline V gene lookup returns CDR1 SGDLS and CDR2 YYNGEE.

The genes are TRBV15 and TRBJ2-3; 7 nucleotides line up with TRBD1. The CDR3 is 15 amino acids. Germline V gene sequence: CDR1 LNHNV, CDR2 YYDKDF (reference sequence). Losses at the gene ends were 8 bases for V and 1 base for J; bases not matched to a gene: 9. The CDR3 region has the DNA TGTGCCACCTCAAGGGGGCTGCTCGGCACAGATACGCAGTATTTT. It is translated as CATSRGLLGTDTQYF.

This sequence joins TRBV28 and TRBJ2-3, with 10 positions matching TRBD1. This CDR3 has 15 amino acids. Germline CDR1 and CDR2: MDHEN and SYDVKM. J was trimmed by 0 bases and V by 4 bases; bases with no gene match: 1. The CDR3 reads CASSWGQGSTDTQYF. The CDR3 region has the DNA TGTGCCAGCAGTTGGGGACAGGGGAGCACAGATACGCAGTATTTT. Full variable domain (outside the CDR3, taken from reference TRBV28 and TRBJ2-3): DVKVTQSSRYLVKRTGEKVFLECVQDMDHENMFWYRQDPGLGLRLIYFSYDVKMKEKGDIPEGYSVSREKKERFSLILESASTNQTSMYLCASSWGQGSTDTQYFGPGTRLTVL.

This chain connects TRBV11-2 to TRBJ2-7; TRBD2 might be the D (6 bases). Germline-derived CDR1 and CDR2 are SGHAT and FQNNGV. The CDR3 covers 14 residues. Trimming stripped 4 bases from V and 6 bases from J, with 16 bases between. For the CDR3, the DNA is TGTGCCAGCAGCTATTTCAGGGAGGCGGGCGAGCAGTACTTC. This encodes CASSYFREAGEQYF.

This sequence joins TRBV6-6 and TRBJ1-2; 8 bases align to TRBD1. Per the germline V gene, CDR1 is MNHNY and CDR2 is SVGAGI (reference sequence). After removal of 6 bases from V and 4 bases from J, the junction contained 4 bases not matched to a gene. The CDR3 sequence is 13 residues long. Here the CDR3 reads CASRKTGVYGYTF. The DNA for the CDR3 is TGTGCCAGCAGGAAGACAGGGGTCTATGGCTACACCTTC.

This clone was detected once. The chain has TRBV30 and TRBJ2-7, with unresolved D. Germline assignment: CDR1 GTSNPN and CDR2 SVGIG (reference sequence). V was trimmed by 4 bases and J by 9 bases, leaving 19 bases between them. The CDR3 runs to 13 residues. For the CDR3, the DNA is TGTGCCTGGAACTCGGACCGGCTTTTAGGGCAGTACTTC. It encodes CAWNSDRLLGQYF.

V usage is TRBV19 and J usage is TRBJ2-1; no firm D call. V lost 3 bases and J 3 bases, leaving 15 bases between the germline ends. The CDR3 covers 16 residues. The germline V gene encodes CDR1 LNHDA and CDR2 SQIVND (reference sequence). Here the CDR3 DNA reads TGTGCCAGTAGTATTCGTCCAGGCCATTACTACAATGAGCAGTTCTTC. Its translation is CASSIRPGHYYNEQFF.

This chain joins TRBV5-1 and TRBJ2-1, with 10 bases identical to TRBD2. Germline V gene sequence: CDR1 SGHRS, CDR2 YFSETQ. The CDR3 has 17 residues. V dropped 0 bases and J dropped 7; count of bases not matched to a gene: 10. As DNA, the CDR3 is TGCGCCAGCAGCTTGGCTTGGGCTAGCGGGAGAGAGAATGAGCAGTTCTTC. It translates to CASSLAWASGRENEQFF.

The chain employs TRBV30 and TRBJ2-5; D gene uncertain. Per the germline V gene, CDR1 is GTSNPN and CDR2 is SVGIG (reference sequence). Between the trimmed V and J ends, which lost 3 bases and 0 bases, there was a span of 14 bases. The CDR3 runs to 15 residues. DNA of the CDR3: TGTGCCTGGAGGCCACGGACGGGTTACCAAGAGACCCAGTACTTC. The encoded protein is CAWRPRTGYQETQYF.

J is TRBJ2-2 and V is TRBV7-2, with TRBD2 identical over 12 bases. The CDR3 spans 19 residues. Germline loops: CDR1 SGHTA, CDR2 FQGNSA. Unmatched junction bases numbered 18, after V lost 4 bases and J lost 9 bases. Here the CDR3 DNA reads TGTGCCAGCAGCTCATACCCGACTAGCGGGAGTATGAGTAAGCGGGAGCTGTTTTTT. Residues: CASSSYPTSGSMSKRELFF.

J is TRBJ2-7 and V is TRBV6-1; no reliable D call. The germline CDR1 and CDR2 sequences are MNHNS and SASEGT. V was cut by 3 bases and J by 6 bases, with 9 bases left in between. This CDR3 spans 12 amino acids. CDR3 sequence (DNA): TGTGCCAGCAGTGATAGCTCTCGCGAGCAGTACTTC. Protein sequence: CASSDSSREQYF.

The rearrangement uses TRBV7-2 and TRBJ2-3, with no clear D. CDR1 SGHTA and CDR2 FQGNSA come from the germline V gene. The CDR3 has 14 amino acids. V shed 5 bases and J shed 5 bases, with 14 bases lying between them. The CDR3 is CASSTHQFRDTQYF. The CDR3 DNA follows: TGTGCCAGCAGCACCCATCAGTTTAGAGATACGCAGTATTTT. The whole variable domain, remainder taken from reference TRBV7-2 and TRBJ2-3, is GAGVSQSPSNKVTEKGKDVELRCDPISGHTALYWYRQSLGQGLEFLIYFQGNSAPDKSGLPSDRFSAERTGGSVSTLTIQRTQQEDSAVYLCASSTHQFRDTQYFGPGTRLTVL.

This clone has just a few counts. The sample holds other DNA sequences that translate to the same CDR3. The chain is built from TRBV19 and TRBJ2-7, with TRBD1 matching over 8 bases. The germline V gene has CDR1 LNHDA and CDR2 SQIVND (reference sequence). The CDR3 has 14 amino acids. V lost 4 bases to trimming and J lost 1 base; unmatched junction nucleotides: 3. The CDR3 is CASSRTGPSYEQYF. CDR3 coding DNA: TGTGCCAGTAGTAGGACAGGGCCGTCCTACGAGCAGTACTTC.

The rearrangement uses TRBV4-3 and TRBJ1-2; D perhaps matches TRBD1 (5 bases). The CDR3 is 17 amino acids. Germline CDR1 LGHNA, CDR2 YSLEER. V was pared by 0 bases and J by 8 bases, with 22 bases between. The chain's CDR3 is CASSQDRTGRGSGGYTF. In DNA form, the CDR3 reads TGCGCCAGCAGCCAAGATCGGACCGGGAGGGGATCTGGCGGCTACACCTTC.

The chain's CDR3 is CAISEPDRTRFYGYTF. The CDR3 nucleotides read TGTGCCATCAGTGAGCCGGACAGGACGAGATTCTATGGCTACACCTTC. This chain links TRBV10-3 with TRBJ1-2; 7 bases are shared with TRBD1. There are 16 residues in the CDR3. Germline CDR1 and CDR2: ENHRY and SYGVKD. Losses at the gene ends were 2 bases for V and 4 bases for J; bases not matched to a gene: 10.

J is TRBJ2-7 and V is TRBV6-5; 7 bases match TRBD1. Per germline, CDR1 MNHEY and CDR2 SVGAGI. After removal of 1 base from V and 5 bases from J, the junction contained 8 bases not matched to a gene. The CDR3 covers 15 residues. CDR3 in amino acids: CASSYFGTAVHEQYF. CDR3 nucleotide sequence: TGTGCCAGCAGTTACTTTGGGACAGCCGTGCACGAGCAGTACTTC.

V gene TRBV28 combines with J gene TRBJ1-2, with D tentatively TRBD1 (5 bases). Trimming removed 2 bases at V and 4 bases at J, with 11 bases between. Germline-derived CDR1 and CDR2 are MDHEN and SYDVKM. The CDR3 length is 14 residues. In DNA form, the CDR3 reads TGTGCCAGCAGTTTAATATTCAGGGTCTATGGCTACACCTTC. Amino acids: CASSLIFRVYGYTF.

The chain couples TRBV28 to TRBJ2-1; D unclear. Per the germline V gene, CDR1 is MDHEN and CDR2 is SYDVKM. This CDR3 is 15 amino acids long. Trimming pared 1 base from V and 7 bases from J, leaving 14 bases between. CDR3 DNA: TGTGCCAGCAGTTTATTTTTGCGACCTAAGAATGAGCAGTTCTTC. Amino acids: CASSLFLRPKNEQFF.